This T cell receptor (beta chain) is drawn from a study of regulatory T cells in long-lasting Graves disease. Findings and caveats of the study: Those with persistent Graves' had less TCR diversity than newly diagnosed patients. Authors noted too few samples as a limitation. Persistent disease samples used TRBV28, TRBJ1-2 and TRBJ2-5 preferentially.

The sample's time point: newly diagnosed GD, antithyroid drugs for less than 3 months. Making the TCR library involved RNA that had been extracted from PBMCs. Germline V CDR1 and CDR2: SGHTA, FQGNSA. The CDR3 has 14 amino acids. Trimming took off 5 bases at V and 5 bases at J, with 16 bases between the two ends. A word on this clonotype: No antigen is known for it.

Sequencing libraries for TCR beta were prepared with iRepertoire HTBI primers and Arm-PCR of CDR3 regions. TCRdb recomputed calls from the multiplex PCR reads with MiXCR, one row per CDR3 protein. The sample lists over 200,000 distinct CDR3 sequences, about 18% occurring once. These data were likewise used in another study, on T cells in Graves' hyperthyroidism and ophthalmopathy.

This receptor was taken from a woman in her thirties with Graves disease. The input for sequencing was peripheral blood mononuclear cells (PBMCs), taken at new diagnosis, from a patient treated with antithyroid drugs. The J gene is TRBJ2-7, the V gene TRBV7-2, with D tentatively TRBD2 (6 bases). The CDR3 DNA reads TGTGCCAGCAGCCCGGGCCGGGAGCATGACGAGCAGTACTTC. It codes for CASSPGREHDEQYF.